The 19 T cell receptor beta chains below come from one sample, sequenced in a study of blood T cell repertoires in COVID-19. Using immunoSEQ multiplex PCR, the repertoire was profiled, and TCRdb retains in-frame clones only, with some absent. The sample has fewer than 300,000 clones; around 82% are singletons. Sequenced input: peripheral blood. These receptors were collected from a woman younger than 30 with acute or convalescent COVID-19.

The chain joins TRBV6-4 to TRBJ2-1, with a weak D call TRBD2 (6 bases). CDR3 size: 13 residues. Deletions cut 1 base from V and 9 bases from J, with 10 bases between. Germline V gene data show CDR1 as MRHNA and CDR2 as SNTAGT. The CDR3 DNA is TGTGCCAGCAGTGACTTTTTGGGAGGTGAGCAGTTCTTC. Its protein is CASSDFLGGEQFF.

This chain joins TRBV4-3 and TRBJ2-7; maybe TRBD1 (7 bases). Deletions cut 0 bases from V and 7 bases from J, with 10 bases between. The CDR3 loop spans 13 amino acids. Germline values: CDR1 LGHNA, CDR2 YSLEER. DNA of the CDR3: TGCGCCAGCAGCCAAGACAGGGGGAGGGAGCAGTACTTC. This gives the protein CASSQDRGREQYF.

The chain couples TRBV6-5 to TRBJ1-2, with 10 bases aligning to TRBD1. CDR1 is MNHEY and CDR2 is SVGAGI in the germline V gene. The CDR3 has 12 amino acids. With 7 bases clipped from V and 5 bases from J, the junction kept 1 base outside the gene matches. CDR3 coding DNA: TGTGCCAGCACGGGACAGGGGTATGGCTACACCTTC. This sequence encodes CASTGQGYGYTF.

This chain uses TRBV5-1 with TRBJ1-2; 8 nucleotides agree with TRBD1. This CDR3 contains 15 residues. The ends lost 4 bases at V and 6 bases at J; junction bases unmatched: 11. Germline loops: CDR1 SGHRS, CDR2 YFSETQ. The CDR3 sequence: CASSPQPDRGHGYTF. The CDR3 nucleotides are TGCGCCAGCAGCCCGCAACCCGACAGGGGCCATGGCTACACCTTC.

This clone was picked up one time. The chain employs TRBV18 and TRBJ2-3, with no clear D. Germline CDR1 is KGHSH and CDR2 is LQKENI. Trimming pared 7 bases from V and 0 bases from J, leaving 14 bases between. CDR3 length equals 15 residues. CDR3 bases: TGTGCCAGCTTGAATGCGGATGCTAGCACAGATACGCAGTATTTT. This sequence encodes CASLNADASTDTQYF.

V and J are TRBV7-6 and TRBJ2-1, with 15 bases lining up with TRBD2. The V gene end was trimmed by 5 bases and the J gene end by 0 bases; junction bases not matched to a gene: 5. The CDR3 sequence is 18 residues long. Germline CDR1 is SGHVS and CDR2 is FNYEAQ. The CDR3, as DNA: TGTGCCAGCAGCCCGGGACTAGCGGGAGGCGACTCCTACAATGAGCAGTTCTTC. Its translation: CASSPGLAGGDSYNEQFF.

This clone showed up just once. The CDR3, as DNA: TGCGCCAGCAGAGAAGGACAGAGCCCTAATCAGCCCCAGCATTTT. It is translated as CASREGQSPNQPQHF. This chain uses TRBV5-1 with TRBJ1-5; D is perhaps TRBD1 (6 bases). Germline CDR1 reads SGHRS; CDR2 reads YFSETQ. V shed 5 bases and J shed 4 bases, with 16 bases lying between them. This CDR3 spans 15 amino acids.

The J gene is TRBJ2-1, the V gene TRBV11-2; tentative D call: TRBD2 (5 bases). The CDR3 spans 15 residues. Germline CDR1 SGHAT, CDR2 FQNNGV. V lost 6 bases and J lost 0, with 12 bases in between. This CDR3 reads CASSLSGRSYNEQFF. The CDR3 DNA reads as TGTGCCAGCAGTTTGAGCGGCCGCTCCTACAATGAGCAGTTCTTC.

The chain recombines TRBV15 with TRBJ2-1, with TRBD2 matching 14 bases. The V segment lost 5 bases and the J segment 4 bases; nucleotides outside the gene matches: 7. The germline CDR1 and CDR2 sequences are LNHNV and YYDKDF (reference sequence). The CDR3 is 17 residues long. CDR3 nucleotide sequence: TGTGCCACCAGCGGCGGGACTAGCGGGAGACCTTACAATGAGCAGTTCTTC. Translating gives CATSGGTSGRPYNEQFF.

Worth noting for this clone: The likely explanation is a read error, given a far larger clone one base away. The V call is TRBV21-1, the J call TRBJ2-7; the D call in the table, TRBD1, was not verified against the DNA. TRBV21-1 is given as a pseudogene. CDR3 length equals 14 residues. The CDR3 here is CASSPRDSPYEQYF. DNA for the CDR3: TGTGCCAGCAGCCCCCGGGACAGCCCCTACGAGCAGTACTTC.

The chain couples TRBV5-1 to TRBJ1-6; D is possibly TRBD1 (5 bases). V was pared by 2 bases and J by 5 bases, with 8 bases between. Germline lookup yields CDR1 SGHRS and CDR2 YFSETQ. The CDR3 length is 14 residues. The CDR3 protein is CASSFGQDNSPLHF. In DNA, the CDR3 is TGCGCCAGCAGCTTCGGACAAGATAATTCACCCCTCCACTTT.

The V and J genes are TRBV24-1 and TRBJ2-1, with TRBD2 matching 8 bases. Germline V CDR1 and CDR2: KGHDR, SFDVKD. The CDR3 is 17 amino acids. V lost 2 bases, J lost 2 bases, and 7 bases stayed unmatched. CDR3 nucleotide sequence: TGTGCCACCAGTGATTCCCTAGCGGGTGGACCCTACAATGAGCAGTTCTTC. Protein: CATSDSLAGGPYNEQFF.

In DNA, the CDR3 is TGTGCCAGCAGCTTAGGGGTAGTAGGGGTCCCCGGGGCCAACGTCCTGACTTTC. It yields the protein CASSLGVVGVPGANVLTF. This sequence joins TRBV7-8 and TRBJ2-6, with TRBD1 as a possible D gene (5 bases). V was pared by 1 base and J by 4 bases, with 17 bases between. Germline CDR1 reads SGHVS; CDR2 reads FQNEAQ. This CDR3 spans 18 amino acids.

This clone was seen just once. The V gene is TRBV6-2 or TRBV6-3, the J gene TRBJ2-7; 7 nucleotides match TRBD1. Germline V CDR1 and CDR2: MNHEY, SVGEGT. Losses at the gene ends were 5 bases for V and 2 bases for J; bases not matched to a gene: 12. CDR3 length equals 16 residues. The CDR3 loop reads CASSHGRSGQTYEQYF. The CDR3 coding sequence is TGTGCCAGCAGTCATGGCCGTTCGGGACAGACCTACGAGCAGTACTTC.

This clone was detected once. The chain has TRBV6-5 and TRBJ1-3; possible D gene TRBD1, 5 bases. There are 16 residues in the CDR3. Germline V gives CDR1 MNHEY, CDR2 SVGAGI. Trimming pared 0 bases from V and 0 bases from J, leaving 9 bases between. In nucleotides, the CDR3 is TGTGCCAGCAGTTACTCGGGAGGGACCTCTGGAAACACCATATATTTT. This codes for CASSYSGGTSGNTIYF.

The V call is TRBV7-8, the J call TRBJ2-1; the D is unclear. Trimming took off 1 base at V and 0 bases at J, with 13 bases between the two ends. Germline assignment: CDR1 SGHVS and CDR2 FQNEAQ. The CDR3 length is 17 residues. This CDR3 reads CASSLVKAASSYNEQFF. The CDR3 bases are TGTGCCAGCAGCTTAGTTAAGGCGGCGAGCTCCTACAATGAGCAGTTCTTC.

This clone was picked up one time. The rearrangement uses TRBV9 and TRBJ2-1; TRBD2 aligns across 13 bases. V trimming: 6 bases; J trimming: 6 bases; junction bases outside the gene matches: 6. Germline V gene lookup returns CDR1 SGDLS and CDR2 YYNGEE. CDR3 size: 15 residues. Here the CDR3 reads CASTMGLAGINEQFF. CDR3 nucleotide sequence: TGTGCCAGCACCATGGGACTAGCGGGAATCAATGAGCAGTTCTTC.

The chain is built from TRBV7-2 and TRBJ1-4, with a tentative D call TRBD1 (5 bases). The length of the CDR3 is 14 residues. Germline lookup yields CDR1 SGHTA and CDR2 FQGNSA. Trimming pared 3 bases from V and 8 bases from J, leaving 13 bases between. This CDR3 reads CASSFGTREEKLFF. The CDR3 DNA sequence: TGTGCCAGCAGCTTCGGGACCCGGGAGGAAAAACTGTTTTTT.

J is TRBJ2-6 and V is TRBV7-2; tentatively, D is TRBD2 (6 bases). Trimming cost V 5 bases and J 2 bases, with 13 bases left between them. This CDR3 is built from 16 residues. CDR1 is SGHTA and CDR2 is FQGNSA in the germline V gene. The CDR3 loop is CASSTRGGAGANVLTF. CDR3 coding DNA: TGTGCCAGCAGCACCAGAGGCGGGGCTGGGGCCAACGTCCTGACTTTC.